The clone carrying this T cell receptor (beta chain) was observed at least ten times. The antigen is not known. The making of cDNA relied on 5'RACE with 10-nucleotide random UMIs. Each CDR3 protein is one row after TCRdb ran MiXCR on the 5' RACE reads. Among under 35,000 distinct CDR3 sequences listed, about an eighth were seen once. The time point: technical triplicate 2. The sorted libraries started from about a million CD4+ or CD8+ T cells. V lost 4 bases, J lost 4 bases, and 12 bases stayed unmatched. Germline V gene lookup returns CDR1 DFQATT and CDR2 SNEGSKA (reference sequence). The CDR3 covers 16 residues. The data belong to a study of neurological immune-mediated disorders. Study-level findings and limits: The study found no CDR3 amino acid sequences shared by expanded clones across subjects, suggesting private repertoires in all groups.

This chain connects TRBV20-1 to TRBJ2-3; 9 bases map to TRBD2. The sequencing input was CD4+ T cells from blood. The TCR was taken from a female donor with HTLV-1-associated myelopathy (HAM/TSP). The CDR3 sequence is CSAISGRRDGADTQYF. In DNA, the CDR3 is TGCAGTGCTATTAGCGGGAGAAGGGATGGGGCAGATACGCAGTATTTT.